This T cell receptor beta chain originates from a study of CXCR3-negative and CXCR3-positive naive CD8 T cells. Notes on the study in general: TRB CDR3 hydrophobicity was greater in CXCR3-positive naive cells than in CXCR3-negative naive cells.

Via 5' RACE with UMI labels, TRB cDNA libraries were prepared. TCRdb reprocessed the 5' RACE reads and keeps a single row for each CDR3 protein, giving no DNA. This table holds some 120,000 distinct CDR3 sequences. Turning to this clonotype: The antigen remains undetermined.

Germline V gives CDR1 DFQATT, CDR2 SNEGSKA (reference sequence). This CDR3 contains 15 residues. The source of this sequence is a human donor in good health. Some clones in this sample may be carry-over from other donors' samples. The gene calls are TRBV20-1 and TRBJ1-6; as DNA is missing, the TRBD1 call by TCRdb cannot be tested. Specimen: naive CXCR3+ CD8+ T cells from blood. Indicated subset: CD45RO-CCR7+CD27+CD95- naive CD8+ T cells expressing CXCR3 (TNR3+). CDR3 sequence reads: CSAVTGETGNSPLHF.